This T cell receptor (beta chain) came from a study of shared T cell receptors in the human thymus. This clone showed up just once. Germline CDR1 and CDR2: MNHNS and SASEGT. V dropped 9 bases and J dropped 4; count of bases not matched to a gene: 12. CDR3 length: 15 residues. TCRdb's table, derived via immunoSEQ multiplex PCR, lists solely in-frame clones and lacks some. The table lists roughly 710,000 clones, roughly 85% of them singletons. This sample also appeared in a second study, on human thymus T cells.

This chain joins TRBV6-1 and TRBJ1-2; TRBD1 aligns across 9 bases. Specimen: thymocytes. This receptor was identified in a girl less than two years old with a congenital heart defect. The CDR3 here is CARGDDRGFGYGYTF. In DNA, the CDR3 is TGTGCCAGGGGCGATGACAGGGGGTTTGGCTATGGCTACACCTTC.